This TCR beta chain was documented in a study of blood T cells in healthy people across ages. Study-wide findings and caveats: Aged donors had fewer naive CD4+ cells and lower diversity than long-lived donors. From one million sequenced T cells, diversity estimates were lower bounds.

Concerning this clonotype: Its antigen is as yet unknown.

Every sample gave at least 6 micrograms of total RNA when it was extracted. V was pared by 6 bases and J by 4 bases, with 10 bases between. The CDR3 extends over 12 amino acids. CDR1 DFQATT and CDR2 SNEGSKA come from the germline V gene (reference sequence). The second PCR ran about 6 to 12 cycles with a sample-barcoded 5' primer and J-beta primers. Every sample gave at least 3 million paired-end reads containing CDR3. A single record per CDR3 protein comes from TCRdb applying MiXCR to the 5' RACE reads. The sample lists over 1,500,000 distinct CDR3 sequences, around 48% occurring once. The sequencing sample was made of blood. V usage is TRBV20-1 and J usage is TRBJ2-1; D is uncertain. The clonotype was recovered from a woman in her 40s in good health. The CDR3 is CSAVLGYNEQFF. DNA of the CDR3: TGCAGTGCCGTATTAGGGTACAATGAGCAGTTCTTC.